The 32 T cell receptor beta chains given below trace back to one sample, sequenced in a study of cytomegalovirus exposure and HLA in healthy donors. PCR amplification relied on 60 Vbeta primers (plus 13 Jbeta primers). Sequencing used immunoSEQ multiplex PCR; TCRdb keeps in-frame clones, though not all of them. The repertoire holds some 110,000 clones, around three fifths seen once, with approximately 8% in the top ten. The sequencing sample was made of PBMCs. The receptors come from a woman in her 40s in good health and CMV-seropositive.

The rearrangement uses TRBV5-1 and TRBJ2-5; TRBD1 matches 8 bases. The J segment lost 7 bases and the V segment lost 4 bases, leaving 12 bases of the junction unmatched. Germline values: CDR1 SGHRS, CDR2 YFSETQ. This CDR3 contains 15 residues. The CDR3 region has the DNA TGCGCCAGCAGCCCCCAGCAGGGGGCGCAGGGGACCCAGTACTTC. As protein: CASSPQQGAQGTQYF.

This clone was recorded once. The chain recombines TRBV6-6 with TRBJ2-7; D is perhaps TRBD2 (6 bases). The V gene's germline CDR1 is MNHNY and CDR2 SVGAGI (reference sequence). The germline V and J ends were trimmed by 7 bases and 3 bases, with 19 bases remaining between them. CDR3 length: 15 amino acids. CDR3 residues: CASIRGTEDYYEQYF. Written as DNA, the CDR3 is TGTGCCAGCATTCGCGGGACGGAAGACTACTACGAGCAGTACTTC.

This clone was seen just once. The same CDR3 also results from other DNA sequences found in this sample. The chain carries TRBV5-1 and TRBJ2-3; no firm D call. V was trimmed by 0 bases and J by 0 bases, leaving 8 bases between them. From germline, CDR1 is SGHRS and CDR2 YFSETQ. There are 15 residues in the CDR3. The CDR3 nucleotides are TGCGCCAGCAGCTTGGCTGGAGCGAGCACAGATACGCAGTATTTT. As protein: CASSLAGASTDTQYF.

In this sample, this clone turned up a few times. CDR3 sequence: CASSPLLAGGGFGTDTQYF. The CDR3 DNA reads TGTGCCAGCAGCCCCTTACTAGCGGGCGGGGGATTTGGGACAGATACGCAGTATTTT. The genes are TRBV4-2 and TRBJ2-3; TRBD2 agrees at 9 bases. Germline CDR1 reads LGHNA; CDR2 reads YNFKEQ. Losses at the gene ends were 4 bases for V and 3 bases for J; bases not matched to a gene: 17. The CDR3 sequence is 19 residues long.

The CDR3 DNA is TGCGCCAGCAGCGCCGAGCGGACAGATACGCAGTATTTT. Its protein product is CASSAERTDTQYF. The chain links TRBV5-1 to TRBJ2-3; TRBD2 is a possible D gene (5 bases). V was shortened by 4 bases and J by 3 bases, with 9 bases between the two germline ends. Germline lookup yields CDR1 SGHRS and CDR2 YFSETQ. This CDR3 is 13 amino acids long.

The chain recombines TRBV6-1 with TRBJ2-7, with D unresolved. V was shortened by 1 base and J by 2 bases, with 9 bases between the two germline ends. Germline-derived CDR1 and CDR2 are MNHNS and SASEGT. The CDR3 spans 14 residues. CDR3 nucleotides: TGTGCCAGCAGTGAAGGGGCATCGACCTACGAGCAGTACTTC. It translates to CASSEGASTYEQYF.

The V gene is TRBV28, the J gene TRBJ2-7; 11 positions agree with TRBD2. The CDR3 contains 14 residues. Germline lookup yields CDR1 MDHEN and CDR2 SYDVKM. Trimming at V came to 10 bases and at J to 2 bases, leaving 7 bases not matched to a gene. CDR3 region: CATVAGGITYEQYF. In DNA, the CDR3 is TGTGCCACCGTAGCGGGAGGGATAACCTACGAGCAGTACTTC. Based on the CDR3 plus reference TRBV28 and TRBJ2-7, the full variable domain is DVKVTQSSRYLVKRTGEKVFLECVQDMDHENMFWYRQDPGLGLRLIYFSYDVKMKEKGDIPEGYSVSREKKERFSLILESASTNQTSMYLCATVAGGITYEQYFGPGTRLTVT.

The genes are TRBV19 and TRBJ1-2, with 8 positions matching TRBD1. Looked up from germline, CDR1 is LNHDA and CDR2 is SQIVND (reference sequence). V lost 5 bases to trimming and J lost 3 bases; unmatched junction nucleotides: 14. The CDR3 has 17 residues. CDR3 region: CASSVFPGQAAYYGYTF. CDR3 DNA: TGTGCCAGTAGTGTCTTCCCGGGACAGGCGGCGTACTATGGCTACACCTTC.

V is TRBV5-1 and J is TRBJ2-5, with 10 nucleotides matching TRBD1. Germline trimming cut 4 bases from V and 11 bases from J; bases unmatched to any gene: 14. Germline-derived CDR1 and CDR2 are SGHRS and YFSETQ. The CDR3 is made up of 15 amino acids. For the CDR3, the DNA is TGCGCCAGCAGCCATAACCACGGGACAGGGGAGGGGCAGTACTTC. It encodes CASSHNHGTGEGQYF.

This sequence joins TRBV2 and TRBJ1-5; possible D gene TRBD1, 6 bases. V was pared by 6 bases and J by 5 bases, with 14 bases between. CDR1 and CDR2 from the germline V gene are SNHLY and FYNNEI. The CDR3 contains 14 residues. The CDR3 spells CASSKEGGDQPQHF. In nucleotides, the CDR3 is TGTGCCAGCAGCAAGGAAGGGGGTGATCAGCCCCAGCATTTT. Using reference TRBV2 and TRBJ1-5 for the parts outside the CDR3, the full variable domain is EPEVTQTPSHQVTQMGQEVILRCVPISNHLYFYWYRQILGQKVEFLVSFYNNEISEKSEIFDDQFSVERPDGSNFTLKIRSTKLEDSAMYFCASSKEGGDQPQHFGDGTRLSIL.

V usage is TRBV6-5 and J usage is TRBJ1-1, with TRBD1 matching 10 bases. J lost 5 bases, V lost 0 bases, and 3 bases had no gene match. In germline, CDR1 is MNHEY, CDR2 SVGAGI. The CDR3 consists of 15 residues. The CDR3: CASSYSGTGETEAFF. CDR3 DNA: TGTGCCAGCAGTTACTCGGGGACAGGGGAGACTGAAGCTTTCTTT.

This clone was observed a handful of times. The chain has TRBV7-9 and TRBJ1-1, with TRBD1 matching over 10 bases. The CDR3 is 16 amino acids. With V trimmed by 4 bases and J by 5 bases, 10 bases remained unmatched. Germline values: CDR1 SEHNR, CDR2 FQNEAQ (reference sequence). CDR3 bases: TGTGCCAGCAGCTCAACGAGGATGGACAGGGGGACTGAAGCTTTCTTT. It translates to CASSSTRMDRGTEAFF.

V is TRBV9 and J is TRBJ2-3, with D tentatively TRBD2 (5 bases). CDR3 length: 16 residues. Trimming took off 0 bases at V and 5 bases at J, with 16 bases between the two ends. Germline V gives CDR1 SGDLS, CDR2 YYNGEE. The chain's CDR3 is CASSVAGGSFVDTQYF. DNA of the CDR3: TGTGCCAGCAGCGTAGCGGGTGGGAGTTTTGTAGATACGCAGTATTTT.

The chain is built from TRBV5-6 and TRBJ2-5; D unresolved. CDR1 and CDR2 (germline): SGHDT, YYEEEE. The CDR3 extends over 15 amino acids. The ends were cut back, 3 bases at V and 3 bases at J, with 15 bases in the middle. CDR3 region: CASSYLLSQEETQYF. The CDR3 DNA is TGTGCCAGCAGCTACTTACTGTCGCAGGAAGAGACCCAGTACTTC.

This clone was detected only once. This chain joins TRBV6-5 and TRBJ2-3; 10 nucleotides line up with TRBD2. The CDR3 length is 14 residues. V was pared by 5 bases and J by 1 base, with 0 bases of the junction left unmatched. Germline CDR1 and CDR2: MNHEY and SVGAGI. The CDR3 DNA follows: TGTGCCAGCAGTCTAGCGGGGGGCACAGATACGCAGTATTTT. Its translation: CASSLAGGTDTQYF.

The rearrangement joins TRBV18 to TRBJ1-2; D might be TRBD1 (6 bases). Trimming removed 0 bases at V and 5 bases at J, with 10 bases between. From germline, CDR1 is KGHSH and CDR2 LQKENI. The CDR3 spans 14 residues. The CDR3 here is CASSPPDSAYGYTF. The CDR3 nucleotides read TGTGCCAGCTCACCACCGGACAGTGCTTATGGCTACACCTTC.

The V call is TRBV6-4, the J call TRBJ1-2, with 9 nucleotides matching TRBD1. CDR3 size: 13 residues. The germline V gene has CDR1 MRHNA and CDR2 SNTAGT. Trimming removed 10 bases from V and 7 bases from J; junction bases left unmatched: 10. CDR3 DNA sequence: TGTGCCACCAACCCGGGACAGGGCTCTGGCTACACCTTC. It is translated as CATNPGQGSGYTF.

The chain's CDR3 is CASSLSTGNEKLFF. CDR3 DNA sequence: TGCGCCAGCAGCTTATCGACGGGGAATGAAAAACTGTTTTTT. The chain couples TRBV5-1 to TRBJ1-4, with unresolved D. V was pared by 2 bases and J by 5 bases, with 10 bases between. CDR1 and CDR2 (germline): SGHRS, YFSETQ. The CDR3 contains 14 residues.

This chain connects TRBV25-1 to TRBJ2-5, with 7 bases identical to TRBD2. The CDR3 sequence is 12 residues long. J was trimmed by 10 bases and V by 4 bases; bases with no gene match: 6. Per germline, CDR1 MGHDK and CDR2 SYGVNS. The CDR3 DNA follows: TGTGCCAGCAGTGCTCCCGGGGGGTTCCAGTACTTC. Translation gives CASSAPGGFQYF.

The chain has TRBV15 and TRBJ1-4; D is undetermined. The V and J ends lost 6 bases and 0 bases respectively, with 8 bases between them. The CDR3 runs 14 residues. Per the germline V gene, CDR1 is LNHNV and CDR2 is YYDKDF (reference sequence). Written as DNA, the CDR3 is TGTGCCACCAGGGAGATAACAACTAATGAAAAACTGTTTTTT. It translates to CATREITTNEKLFF.

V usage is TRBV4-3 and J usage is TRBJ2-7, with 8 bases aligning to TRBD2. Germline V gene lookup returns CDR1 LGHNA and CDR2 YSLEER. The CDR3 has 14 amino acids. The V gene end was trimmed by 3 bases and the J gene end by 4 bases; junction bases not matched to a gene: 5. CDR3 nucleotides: TGCGCCAGCAGCCAGGGAAGCGGGGGATACGAGCAGTACTTC. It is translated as CASSQGSGGYEQYF.

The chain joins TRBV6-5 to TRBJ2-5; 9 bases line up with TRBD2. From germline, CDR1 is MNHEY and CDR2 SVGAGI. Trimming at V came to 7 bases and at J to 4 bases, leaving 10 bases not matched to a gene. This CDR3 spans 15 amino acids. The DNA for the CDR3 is TGTGCCAGCACCTATAGACTAGCGGAGGGAGAGACCCAGTACTTC. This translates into CASTYRLAEGETQYF.

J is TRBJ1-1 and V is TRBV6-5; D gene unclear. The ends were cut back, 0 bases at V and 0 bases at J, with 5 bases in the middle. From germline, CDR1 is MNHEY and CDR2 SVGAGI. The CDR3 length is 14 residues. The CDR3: CASSYSPMNTEAFF. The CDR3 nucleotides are TGTGCCAGCAGTTACTCCCCCATGAACACTGAAGCTTTCTTT.

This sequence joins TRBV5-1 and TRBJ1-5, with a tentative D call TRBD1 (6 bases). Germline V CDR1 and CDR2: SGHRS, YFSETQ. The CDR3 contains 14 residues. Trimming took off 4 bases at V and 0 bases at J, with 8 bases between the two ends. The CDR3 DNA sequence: TGCGCCAGCAGCACAGGGTATAGCAATCAGCCCCAGCATTTT. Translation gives CASSTGYSNQPQHF.

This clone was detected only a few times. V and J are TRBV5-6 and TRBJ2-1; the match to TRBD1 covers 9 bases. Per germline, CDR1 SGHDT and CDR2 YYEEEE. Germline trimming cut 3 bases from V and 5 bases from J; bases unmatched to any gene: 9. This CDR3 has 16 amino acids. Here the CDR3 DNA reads TGTGCCAGCAGCTCAAACCCAGGACAGGGGCACAATGAGCAGTTCTTC. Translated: CASSSNPGQGHNEQFF.

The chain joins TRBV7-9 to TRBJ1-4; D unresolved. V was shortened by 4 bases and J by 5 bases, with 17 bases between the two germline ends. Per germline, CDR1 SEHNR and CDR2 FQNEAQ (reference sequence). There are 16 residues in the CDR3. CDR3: CASSSTPGAQNEKLFF. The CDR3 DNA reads TGTGCCAGCAGCTCCACTCCGGGAGCCCAAAATGAAAAACTGTTTTTT.

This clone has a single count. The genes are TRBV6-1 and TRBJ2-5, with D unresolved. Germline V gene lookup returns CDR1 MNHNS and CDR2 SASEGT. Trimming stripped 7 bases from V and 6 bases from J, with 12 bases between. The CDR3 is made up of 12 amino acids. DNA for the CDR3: TGTGCCAGCAATGAGCCCAGGAAGACCCAGTACTTC. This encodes CASNEPRKTQYF.

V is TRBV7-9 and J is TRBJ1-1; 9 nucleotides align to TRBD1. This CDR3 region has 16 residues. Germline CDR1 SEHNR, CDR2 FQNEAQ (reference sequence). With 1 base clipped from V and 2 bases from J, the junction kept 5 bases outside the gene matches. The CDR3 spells CASSLGQGDSNTEAFF. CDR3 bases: TGTGCCAGCAGCTTAGGACAGGGGGATAGTAACACTGAAGCTTTCTTT.

The CDR3, as DNA: TGTGCCAGCAGCTCTAGCCTCATCTCTGGAAACACCATATATTTT. Its protein is CASSSSLISGNTIYF. This sequence joins TRBV7-2 and TRBJ1-3; D is uncertain. The CDR3 extends over 15 amino acids. Trimming pared 4 bases from V and 0 bases from J, leaving 10 bases between. Germline assignment: CDR1 SGHTA and CDR2 FQGNSA.

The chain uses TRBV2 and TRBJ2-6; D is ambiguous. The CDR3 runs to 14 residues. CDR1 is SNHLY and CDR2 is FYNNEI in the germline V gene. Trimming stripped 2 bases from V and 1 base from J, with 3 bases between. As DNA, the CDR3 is TGTGCCAGCAGTGAACAGTCTGGGGCCAACGTCCTGACTTTC. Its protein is CASSEQSGANVLTF.

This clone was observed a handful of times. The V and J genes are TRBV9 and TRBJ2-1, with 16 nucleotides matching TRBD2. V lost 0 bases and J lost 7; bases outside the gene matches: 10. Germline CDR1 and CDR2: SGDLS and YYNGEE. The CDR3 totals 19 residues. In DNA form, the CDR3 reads TGTGCCAGCAGCGTAGGTGGGACTAGCGGGGGGGCAGGATTGAATGAGCAGTTCTTC. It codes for CASSVGGTSGGAGLNEQFF.

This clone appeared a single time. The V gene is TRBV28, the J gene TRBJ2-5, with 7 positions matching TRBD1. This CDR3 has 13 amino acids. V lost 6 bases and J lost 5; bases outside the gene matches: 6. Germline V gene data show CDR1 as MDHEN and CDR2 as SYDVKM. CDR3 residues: CASRNRGSETQYF. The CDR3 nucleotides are TGTGCCAGCAGAAACAGGGGTTCGGAGACCCAGTACTTC.